Included here is one TCR beta chain sequence, with context. Before being deemed recovered, Cohort 3 donors had two negative PCRs, clearance, or symptom resolution. The table came from immunoSEQ multiplex PCR; TCRdb's copy has only in-frame clones and leaves some out. The profile shows 150,000 to 200,000 clones, about 72% of them singletons. The data are from a study of blood T cell repertoires in COVID-19. As for the study in general: PBMCs, B-cell-depleted T cells, or T cells were the source of the cDNA or gDNA that made up the material.

The germline V gene encodes CDR1 SQVTM and CDR2 ANQGSEA. Germline trimming cut 4 bases from V and 8 bases from J; bases unmatched to any gene: 9. This CDR3 contains 14 residues. The receptor was derived from a woman between 50 and 59 years old who had recovered from COVID-19. The chain has TRBV29-1 and TRBJ2-1; TRBD1 matches at 9 bases. The sequenced sample consisted of PBMCs or T cells enriched from blood (not recorded which). The DNA for the CDR3 is TGCAGCGTTGGACGGGACAGGGTTTCGGATGAGCAGTTCTTC. Translated: CSVGRDRVSDEQFF.